The 12 T cell receptor beta chains below were found in one sample sequenced in a study of cytomegalovirus exposure and HLA in healthy donors. Sequenced by immunoSEQ multiplex PCR; TCRdb stores in-frame clones only, minus some. The data contain 150,000 to 200,000 clones, around 88% of them singletons. Sequencing used PBMCs. The receptor source for this set is a woman aged 18-35 years in good health and CMV-seronegative.

The J gene is TRBJ2-7, the V gene TRBV4-1; possible D gene TRBD1, 5 bases. The V gene lost 4 bases and the J gene lost 4 bases, with 20 bases spanning the gap. Germline V gene data show CDR1 as MGHRA and CDR2 as YSYEKL. The CDR3 consists of 16 residues. The chain's CDR3 is CASSPLGRQRVYEQYF. DNA for the CDR3: TGCGCCAGCAGCCCGCTAGGCCGACAGCGAGTTTACGAGCAGTACTTC.

The chain uses TRBV5-4 and TRBJ1-6; 7 nucleotides match TRBD1. The V segment lost 4 bases and the J segment 9 bases; nucleotides outside the gene matches: 13. The CDR3 has 16 residues. The germline CDR1 and CDR2 sequences are SGHNT and YYREEE (reference sequence). This chain's CDR3 is CASSPARQGGSSPLHF. The CDR3 DNA follows: TGTGCCAGCAGCCCAGCCCGGCAGGGGGGAAGTTCACCCCTCCACTTT.

The rearrangement joins TRBV6-4 to TRBJ2-5, with 10 bases fitting TRBD2. Trimming removed 3 bases from V and 5 bases from J; junction bases left unmatched: 6. CDR1 is MRHNA and CDR2 is SNTAGT in the germline V gene. CDR3 size: 15 residues. In nucleotides, the CDR3 is TGTGCCAGCAGTGAAGGTCTAGCGGGAGTGGAGACCCAGTACTTC. It encodes CASSEGLAGVETQYF.

The V and J genes are TRBV11-2 and TRBJ1-6; possible D gene TRBD1, 6 bases. Deletions cut 4 bases from V and 7 bases from J, with 11 bases between. CDR1 is SGHAT, CDR2 FQNNGV, per germline. The CDR3 is made up of 14 amino acids. CDR3 nucleotide sequence: TGTGCCAGCAGCTCCCGGACAGACAATTCACCCCTCCACTTT. It yields the protein CASSSRTDNSPLHF.

The chain has TRBV5-1 and TRBJ1-1; 12 bases are shared with TRBD1. The CDR3 totals 17 residues. Per germline, CDR1 SGHRS and CDR2 YFSETQ. J gave up 1 base and V 2 bases, and 6 bases lay outside the gene matches. Here the CDR3 DNA reads TGCGCCAGCAGCTTTGTTCGGGACAGGGGGCGGAACACTGAAGCTTTCTTT. It yields the protein CASSFVRDRGRNTEAFF.

The chain employs TRBV2 and TRBJ1-1, with D perhaps matching TRBD1 (6 bases). Deletions cut 6 bases from V and 2 bases from J, with 25 bases between. The CDR3 is 18 residues long. Per the germline V gene, CDR1 is SNHLY and CDR2 is FYNNEI. CDR3 bases: TGTGCCAGCAGAACACACACTACCCAGGGGCGACCCAACACTGAAGCTTTCTTT. Its protein product is CASRTHTTQGRPNTEAFF.

The J gene is TRBJ1-2, the V gene TRBV7-9; D perhaps matches TRBD1 (5 bases). Trimming removed 1 base at V and 4 bases at J, with 19 bases between. This CDR3 region has 17 residues. Looked up from germline, CDR1 is SEHNR and CDR2 is FQNEAQ (reference sequence). CDR3 region: CASSLGGLKPLSYGYTF. CDR3 in DNA: TGTGCCAGCAGCTTAGGGGGCCTCAAGCCTTTGAGCTATGGCTACACCTTC.

The J gene is TRBJ2-5, the V gene TRBV10-3, with 8 positions matching TRBD1. This CDR3 is built from 14 residues. Trimming removed 10 bases from V and 1 base from J; junction bases left unmatched: 8. Looked up from germline, CDR1 is ENHRY and CDR2 is SYGVKD. As DNA, the CDR3 is TGTGCCACCGAGCCGACAGGGGCCCAAGAGACCCAGTACTTC. Encoded protein: CATEPTGAQETQYF.

The CDR3 sequence: CASSLPMGGPEEGEQYF. The DNA of the CDR3 is TGTGCCAGCAGCTTACCGATGGGGGGGCCAGAGGAAGGAGAGCAGTACTTC. The chain couples TRBV11-2 to TRBJ2-7; possibly TRBD2 for D (7 bases). CDR3 length: 17 residues. V was pared by 2 bases and J by 7 bases, with 24 bases between. The germline gives CDR1 SGHAT, CDR2 FQNNGV.

V and J are TRBV6-4 and TRBJ2-1; 9 bases are shared with TRBD1. Germline lookup yields CDR1 MRHNA and CDR2 SNTAGT. J was trimmed by 5 bases and V by 7 bases; bases with no gene match: 6. This CDR3 has 14 residues. The CDR3 region is CASKGTGSHNEQFF. The CDR3, as DNA: TGTGCCAGCAAAGGGACAGGGAGCCACAATGAGCAGTTCTTC.

V and J are TRBV10-3 and TRBJ2-7; 7 bases are shared with TRBD1. Germline-derived CDR1 and CDR2 are ENHRY and SYGVKD. CDR3 length equals 13 residues. The J segment lost 7 bases and the V segment lost 5 bases, leaving 8 bases of the junction unmatched. The CDR3, as DNA: TGTGCCATCAGTATGGACAGGCTTAGTGAGCAGTACTTC. Translated: CAISMDRLSEQYF.

V is TRBV30 and J is TRBJ2-3; maybe TRBD2 (6 bases). V was cut by 2 bases and J by 2 bases, with 17 bases left in between. Germline lookup yields CDR1 GTSNPN and CDR2 SVGIG (reference sequence). The CDR3 totals 16 residues. The CDR3 loop reads CAWSTAGITPTDTQYF. The CDR3, as DNA: TGTGCCTGGAGTACGGCGGGAATCACACCCACAGATACGCAGTATTTT.